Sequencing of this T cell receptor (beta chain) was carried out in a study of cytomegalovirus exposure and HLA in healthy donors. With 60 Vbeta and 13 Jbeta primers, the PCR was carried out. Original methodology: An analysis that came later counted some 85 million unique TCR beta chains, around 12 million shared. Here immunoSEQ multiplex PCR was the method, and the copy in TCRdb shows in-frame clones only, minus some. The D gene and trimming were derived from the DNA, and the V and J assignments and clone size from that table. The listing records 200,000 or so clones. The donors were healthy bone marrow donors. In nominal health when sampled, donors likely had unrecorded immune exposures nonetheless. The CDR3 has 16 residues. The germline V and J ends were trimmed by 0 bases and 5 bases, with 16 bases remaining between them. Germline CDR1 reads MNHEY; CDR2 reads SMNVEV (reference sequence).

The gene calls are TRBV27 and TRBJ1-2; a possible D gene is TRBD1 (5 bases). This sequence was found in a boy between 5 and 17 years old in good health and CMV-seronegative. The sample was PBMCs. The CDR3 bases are TGTGCCAGCAGTTTATCGGGGGGGACGGGGCTATATGGCTACACCTTC. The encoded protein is CASSLSGGTGLYGYTF.